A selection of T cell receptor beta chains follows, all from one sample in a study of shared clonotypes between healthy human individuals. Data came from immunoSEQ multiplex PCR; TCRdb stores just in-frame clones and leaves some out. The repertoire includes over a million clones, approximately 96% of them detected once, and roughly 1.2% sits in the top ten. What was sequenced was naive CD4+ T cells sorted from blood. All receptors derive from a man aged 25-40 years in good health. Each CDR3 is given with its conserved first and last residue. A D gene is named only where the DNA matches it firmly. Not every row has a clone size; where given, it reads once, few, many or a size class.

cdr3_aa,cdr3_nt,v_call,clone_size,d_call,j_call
CASSSSGPVSTDTQYF,TGTGCCAGCAGTTCTAGCGGGCCGGTTAGCACAGATACGCAGTATTTT,TRBV28,-,TRBD2,TRBJ2-3
CATSRDVGADTEAFF,TGTGCCACCAGCAGAGACGTGGGGGCGGACACTGAAGCTTTCTTT,TRBV15,-,-,TRBJ1-1
CASKGADTQYF,TGTGCCAGCAAAGGGGCAGATACGCAGTATTTT,TRBV6-1,-,-,TRBJ2-3
CASSLAGTYEQYF,TGCGCCAGCAGCTTGGCCGGCACCTACGAGCAGTACTTC,TRBV5-1,-,-,TRBJ2-7
CASSQESAGVSGELFF,TGTGCCAGCAGCCAAGAGTCGGCAGGGGTATCAGGGGAGCTGTTTTTT,TRBV14,-,-,TRBJ2-2
CASSLAGQGSVNEQFF,TGTGCCAGCAGCTTGGCCGGACAGGGATCGGTCAATGAGCAGTTCTTC,TRBV5-4,-,TRBD1,TRBJ2-1
CASGRGGSSGRTDTQYF,TGTGCCAGTGGCCGGGGGGGGTCAAGCGGGCGCACAGATACGCAGTATTTT,TRBV5-4,-,TRBD2,TRBJ2-3
CASSSGQGRTDTQYF,TGTGCCAGCAGTTCGGGACAGGGACGGACAGATACGCAGTATTTT,TRBV7-9,-,TRBD1,TRBJ2-3
CASTTRNLGGYTF,TGTGCCAGCACCACTCGGAACCTTGGGGGCTACACCTTC,TRBV5-4,-,-,TRBJ1-2
CASSFRQYEQYF,TGTGCCAGCAGCTTCAGACAGTACGAGCAGTACTTC,TRBV5-8,-,-,TRBJ2-7
CASSFSPGITGELFF,TGTGCCAGCAGTTTTAGTCCTGGAATAACCGGGGAGCTGTTTTTT,TRBV28,-,-,TRBJ2-2
CASSLDRRTHPSTNEKLFF,TGTGCCAGCAGCTTGGACAGAAGGACCCACCCTTCAACTAATGAAAAACTGTTTTTT,TRBV5-4,-,-,TRBJ1-4
CASSLFSGELFF,TGTGCCAGCAGTTTATTTTCCGGGGAGCTGTTTTTT,TRBV28,-,-,TRBJ2-2
CAIKMGEGAGELFF,TGTGCCATCAAAATGGGCGAAGGGGCCGGGGAGCTGTTTTTT,TRBV10-3,-,-,TRBJ2-2
CSVTIGGDPAKNIQYF,TGCAGCGTGACTATTGGGGGCGACCCAGCCAAAAACATTCAGTACTTC,TRBV29-1,-,-,TRBJ2-4
CASSQRGTSTDTQYF,TGTGCCAGCAGCCAAAGGGGAACTAGCACAGATACGCAGTATTTT,TRBV6-5,once,-,TRBJ2-3
CASTRDRASYEQYF,TGTGCCAGCACCAGGGACAGGGCCTCCTACGAGCAGTACTTC,TRBV28,once,TRBD1,TRBJ2-7
CASSLARLEQFF,TGCGCCAGCAGCTTGGCGAGGCTTGAACAGTTCTTC,TRBV5-1,-,-,TRBJ2-1
CASSQRGLNTEAFF,TGCGCCAGCAGCCAAAGGGGGCTGAACACTGAAGCTTTCTTT,TRBV4-1,once,TRBD1,TRBJ1-1
CASSEFGGSYEQYF,TGCGCCAGCAGTGAGTTTGGAGGGAGCTACGAGCAGTACTTC,TRBV10-1,-,-,TRBJ2-7
CASSSIRQGDGYTF,TGTGCCAGCAGTTCAATTCGACAGGGGGATGGCTACACCTTC,TRBV2,-,TRBD1,TRBJ1-2
CASSYRDSHNEQFF,TGTGCCAGCAGTTACCGCGACTCCCACAATGAGCAGTTCTTC,TRBV7-8,-,-,TRBJ2-1
CASSQDPGTGTDTQYF,TGCGCCAGCAGCCAAGATCCCGGGACAGGCACAGATACGCAGTATTTT,TRBV4-1,-,TRBD1,TRBJ2-3
CASSMFSGTSSYNEQFF,TGTGCCAGTAGTATGTTTAGCGGGACTTCCTCCTACAATGAGCAGTTCTTC,TRBV19,-,TRBD2,TRBJ2-1
CASSVGASGAIYEQYF,TGTGCCAGCAGCGTAGGCGCTAGCGGGGCAATCTACGAGCAGTACTTC,TRBV9,-,TRBD2,TRBJ2-7
CASSAQGNTEAFF,TGTGCCAGCAGCGCGCAGGGGAACACTGAAGCTTTCTTT,TRBV5-5,-,-,TRBJ1-1